This TCR beta chain was profiled in a study of T cells expressing NK-cell markers (dated by TCRdb to about 2020). Some background on the complete study: Three sorted T-cell subsets (CD3+CD56+NKG2C+, CD3+CD56+NKG2C- and CD3+CD56-NKG2C+) from several donors had their TCR beta-chain repertoires profiled. Among the eight sequenced donors, seven were HCMV-seropositive and one was HCMV-seronegative. The eight sequenced donors were randomly selected healthy volunteers, three men and five women. Libraries were sequenced as 2 x 150 bp reads on Illumina HiSeq 2000/2500, MiSeq or NextSeq. On the study overall, not on this receptor specifically: In a handful of donors, the dominant CD3+CD56+NKG2C+ clonotypes ranked among the top 10 CD8+ clonotypes, making up about 1.0-7.0% of CD8+ T cells. It remained unclear whether the expanded NKG2C-expressing T cell clones were specific for HCMV antigens. Those dominant clonotypes were again the most abundant among CD3+CD56-NKG2C+ cells in four donors, at about 28.3-65%.

The run used an Illumina HiSeq 2000. The TCR beta cDNA libraries were made using 5'RACE template switching, a step that added both a universal primer site and unique molecular identifiers. Synthesis of cDNA was primed from the TCR beta constant segment and was followed by two consecutive PCR amplification steps. The authors' analysis ran thus. MIGEC was used to demultiplex reads and group the reads by UMI, and MiTCR was used to assemble and quantify clonotypes. Only TCR cDNA sequences supported by at least two reads were kept to exclude erroneous sequences. Downstream repertoire analysis used the tcR package, and clonotypes were matched across fractions by CDR3 nucleotide sequence plus V segment. VDJmatch was used to annotate antigen specificity against VDJdb, with one amino acid substitution in CDR3 permitted. TCRdb reprocessed the reads, reporting each CDR3 protein sequence once and no DNA. V and J calls and clone size were set by TCRdb, not the authors. This specimen's table enumerates about 30,000 distinct CDR3 sequences. The ten biggest clones cover 50% to 75% of the sample.

Of note for this clonotype: Its antigen has not been determined.

HCMV serostatus was determined by detecting HCMV-specific IgG in serum with a commercial ELISA kit. Ficoll density gradient centrifugation was used to isolate peripheral blood mononuclear cells from blood. The germline V gene supplies CDR1 SGHDN and CDR2 FVKESK. The CDR3 runs 12 residues from the cysteine to the phenylalanine. No DNA sequence is on record. The rearrangement joined TRBV14 to TRBJ2-7. This TCR came from a woman between 18 and 75 years old in good health. The sequencing sample was made of blood T cells: a sorted CD56 or NKG2C T cell subset, CD4+ or CD8+ T cells, or bulk PBMC T cells (not recorded which). The CDR3 has the sequence CASSQDRREQYF.